Shown below are 29 T cell receptor beta chains from a single sample sequenced in a study of T cell responses to AZD1222 COVID-19 vaccine. Data came from immunoSEQ multiplex PCR; TCRdb stores just in-frame clones and leaves some out. Among 90,000 to 100,000 clones listed, roughly 90% were seen once. Source: peripheral blood, taken 28 days after the second AZD1222 dose. Source of these receptors: an adult who received the AZD1222 COVID-19 vaccine.

J is TRBJ2-7 and V is TRBV19; a weak D match, TRBD2 (6 bases). Germline CDR1 reads LNHDA; CDR2 reads SQIVND (reference sequence). V was cut by 9 bases and J by 2 bases, with 17 bases left in between. The CDR3 contains 14 residues. The chain's CDR3 is CASSPGRPPYEQYF. The DNA for the CDR3 is TGTGCCAGCTCCCCGGGGAGGCCCCCCTACGAGCAGTACTTC.

The chain is built from TRBV10-3 and TRBJ2-7, with a tentative D call TRBD2 (6 bases). Trimming removed 4 bases at V and 2 bases at J, with 12 bases between. CDR3 size: 14 residues. From germline, CDR1 is ENHRY and CDR2 SYGVKD. The CDR3, as DNA: TGTGCCATCAGTGGGGGAGGAGACACCTACGAGCAGTACTTC. Amino acids: CAISGGGDTYEQYF.

This clone occurred a few times. This rearrangement joins TRBV7-6 to TRBJ2-3; unclear D gene. The CDR3 runs 16 residues. Germline V CDR1 and CDR2: SGHVS, FNYEAQ. The germline V and J ends were trimmed by 0 bases and 0 bases, with 10 bases remaining between them. The CDR3 region is CASSLAGGTSTDTQYF. DNA of the CDR3: TGTGCCAGCAGCTTAGCTGGCGGTACCAGCACAGATACGCAGTATTTT. Full variable domain (rest looked up from reference TRBV7-6 and TRBJ2-3): GAGVSQSPRYKVTKRGQDVALRCDPISGHVSLYWYRQALGQGPEFLTYFNYEAQQDKSGLPNDRFSAERPEGSISTLTIQRTEQRDSAMYRCASSLAGGTSTDTQYFGPGTRLTVL.

V is TRBV18 and J is TRBJ2-1; 8 positions match TRBD1. The CDR3 sequence is 18 residues long. Germline CDR1 and CDR2: KGHSH and LQKENI. V dropped 3 bases and J dropped 2; count of bases not matched to a gene: 12. As DNA, the CDR3 is TGTGCCAGCTCACCCCCACGCCAAGACAGGGGCCCCTACAATGAGCAGTTCTTC. This sequence encodes CASSPPRQDRGPYNEQFF.

V and J are TRBV10-1 and TRBJ1-5, with D possibly TRBD1 on 6 matching bases. V was shortened by 10 bases and J by 0 bases, with 16 bases between the two germline ends. CDR3 length: 15 residues. Germline CDR1 WNHNN, CDR2 SYGVQD (reference sequence). This CDR3 is CANYRASYSNQPQHF. The CDR3 nucleotides are TGCGCCAACTACAGGGCCTCCTATAGCAATCAGCCCCAGCATTTT.

The chain carries TRBV5-1 and TRBJ2-1; 7 bases match TRBD1. The CDR3 has 15 amino acids. Looked up from germline, CDR1 is SGHRS and CDR2 is YFSETQ. V was clipped by 5 bases and J by 1 base; unmatched bases: 6. Here the CDR3 reads CASSRTGASYNEQFF. Here the CDR3 DNA reads TGCGCCAGCAGTAGGACAGGAGCTTCCTACAATGAGCAGTTCTTC. Combining the CDR3 with reference TRBV5-1 and TRBJ2-1 gives the whole variable domain KAGVTQTPRYLIKTRGQQVTLSCSPISGHRSVSWYQQTPGQGLQFLFEYFSETQRNKGNFPGRFSGRQFSNSRSEMNVSTLELGDSALYLCASSRTGASYNEQFFGPGTRLTVL.

The chain combines TRBV6-1 with TRBJ2-7, with 11 bases matching TRBD2. Germline CDR1 MNHNS, CDR2 SASEGT. The V segment lost 5 bases and the J segment 5 bases; nucleotides outside the gene matches: 8. The CDR3 extends over 15 amino acids. The CDR3 nucleotides read TGTGCCAGCAGTTTCTTAGCGGGAGGGCCCGACGAGCAGTACTTC. Amino acid sequence: CASSFLAGGPDEQYF.

The rearrangement uses TRBV9 and TRBJ2-2; 11 bases line up with TRBD2. CDR3 length: 20 amino acids. Unmatched junction bases numbered 11, after V lost 0 bases and J lost 1 base. Germline V gene sequence: CDR1 SGDLS, CDR2 YYNGEE. The DNA of the CDR3 is TGTGCCAGCAGCGTAGTAGCTAGCGGGAGGCCGACCTTGAACACCGGGGAGCTGTTTTTT. It translates to CASSVVASGRPTLNTGELFF.

The rearrangement joins TRBV7-9 to TRBJ2-4; TRBD2 agrees at 9 bases. Trimming at V came to 5 bases and at J to 7 bases, leaving 15 bases not matched to a gene. Germline assignment: CDR1 SEHNR and CDR2 FQNEAQ (reference sequence). CDR3 length: 17 amino acids. CDR3 loop: CASSPPVSGSFPNIQYF. The CDR3 nucleotides are TGTGCCAGCAGCCCGCCGGTTAGCGGGAGTTTTCCGAACATTCAGTACTTC.

The rearrangement links TRBV28 to TRBJ1-6; TRBD1 might be the D (6 bases). From germline, CDR1 is MDHEN and CDR2 SYDVKM. This CDR3 contains 19 residues. Trimming took off 3 bases at V and 0 bases at J, with 18 bases between the two ends. The chain's CDR3 is CASSLPQGFGSSYNSPLHF. The CDR3 DNA is TGTGCCAGCAGTTTGCCCCAGGGGTTTGGGAGCTCCTATAATTCACCCCTCCACTTT.

This clone is judged medium-sized (0.01 to 0.1%). This rearrangement joins TRBV11-2 to TRBJ2-3; tentative D call: TRBD2 (6 bases). Germline CDR1 reads SGHAT; CDR2 reads FQNNGV. The V gene lost 6 bases and the J gene lost 1 base, with 14 bases spanning the gap. This CDR3 is 15 amino acids long. The CDR3 DNA reads TGTGCCAGCAGGACACTAGCTTGGGGCACAGATACGCAGTATTTT. It encodes CASRTLAWGTDTQYF.

The CDR3 DNA reads as TGTGCCAGCAGTTACGGGCGCGGGCTCTCATCAGATACGCAGTATTTT. Its translation: CASSYGRGLSSDTQYF. The gene calls are TRBV6-5 and TRBJ2-3; weak D call: TRBD2 (5 bases). This CDR3 contains 16 residues. Germline CDR1 reads MNHEY; CDR2 reads SVGAGI. Between the trimmed V and J ends, which lost 2 bases and 4 bases, there was a span of 16 bases.

This chain links TRBV9 with TRBJ2-7, with 11 bases identical to TRBD2. This CDR3 spans 16 amino acids. V was pared by 5 bases and J by 0 bases, with 7 bases of the junction left unmatched. In germline, CDR1 is SGDLS, CDR2 YYNGEE. The CDR3 DNA reads as TGTGCCAGCAGTCGAGGGACTAGCGGACCCTCCTACGAGCAGTACTTC. Its translation is CASSRGTSGPSYEQYF.

This chain connects TRBV3-1 (or the pseudogene TRBV3-2) to TRBJ2-7, with 7 bases fitting TRBD1. This CDR3 is 15 amino acids long. The J segment lost 5 bases and the V segment lost 4 bases, leaving 11 bases of the junction unmatched. Germline V lookup: CDR1 LGHDT, CDR2 YNNKEL (reference sequence). Here the CDR3 reads CASSLRGPGHHEQYF. CDR3 bases: TGTGCCAGCAGCCTTAGGGGGCCAGGGCACCACGAGCAGTACTTC.

V usage is TRBV7-9 and J usage is TRBJ1-2, with D possibly matching TRBD1 (5 bases). Germline-derived CDR1 and CDR2 are SEHNR and FQNEAQ (reference sequence). Trimming shortened V by 5 bases and J by 2 bases, and 15 bases separated the two germline ends. This CDR3 has 15 residues. The CDR3 region has the DNA TGTGCCAGCAGCCTAGGGTCCCGGGGGAACTATGGCTACACCTTC. Amino acid sequence: CASSLGSRGNYGYTF.

Only a few counts were recorded for this clone. The chain is built from TRBV6-4 and TRBJ1-2; D is uncertain. Germline V gene sequence: CDR1 MRHNA, CDR2 SNTAGT. V was clipped by 6 bases and J by 8 bases, with 13 bases between them. The CDR3 covers 12 residues. CDR3 nucleotides: TGTGCCAGCAGGGCGGGCGGGAGAGGCTACACCTTC. It translates to CASRAGGRGYTF.

The chain employs TRBV7-8 and TRBJ1-1; a possible D gene is TRBD1 (5 bases). Germline values: CDR1 SGHVS, CDR2 FQNEAQ. The CDR3 is 14 residues long. Trimming removed 1 base from V and 4 bases from J, with 10 bases in between. CDR3 sequence reads: CASSLGSRGTEAFF. CDR3 nucleotides: TGTGCCAGCAGCTTAGGATCGAGGGGCACTGAAGCTTTCTTT.

The J gene is TRBJ2-2, the V gene TRBV3-1 (or the pseudogene TRBV3-2); 9 nucleotides line up with TRBD2. The CDR3 covers 17 residues. Trimming took 0 bases from V and 2 from J; bases not matched to a gene: 4. CDR1 is LGHDT, CDR2 YNNKEL, per germline (reference sequence). In DNA, the CDR3 is TGTGCCAGCAGCCAAGATTACGGGACTAGCAACACCGGGGAGCTGTTTTTT. Encoded protein: CASSQDYGTSNTGELFF.

The chain carries TRBV7-2 and TRBJ1-1; weak D call: TRBD1 (6 bases). CDR1 and CDR2 from the germline V gene are SGHTA and FQGNSA. Between the trimmed V and J ends, which lost 3 bases and 5 bases, there was a span of 13 bases. The length of the CDR3 is 14 residues. The CDR3 DNA follows: TGTGCCAGCAGCTTCGCAGGGGCGGGTACTGAAGCTTTCTTT. Its translation is CASSFAGAGTEAFF.

This clone was recorded once. The V and J genes are TRBV9 and TRBJ2-1; 12 positions match TRBD2. There are 18 residues in the CDR3. CDR1 is SGDLS and CDR2 is YYNGEE in the germline V gene. V lost 3 bases to trimming and J lost 3 bases; unmatched junction nucleotides: 10. The CDR3 region has the DNA TGTGCCAGCAGCGCGTGGGTGACTAGCGGGAGTGGCTACAATGAGCAGTTCTTC. It codes for CASSAWVTSGSGYNEQFF. The full variable domain, its missing parts supplied by reference TRBV9 and TRBJ2-1, is DSGVTQTPKHLITATGQRVTLRCSPRSGDLSVYWYQQSLDQGLQFLIQYYNGEERAKGNILERFSAQQFPDLHSELNLSSLELGDSALYFCASSAWVTSGSGYNEQFFGPGTRLTVL.

This chain connects TRBV2 to TRBJ1-4, with D possibly matching TRBD1 (5 bases). This CDR3 region has 15 residues. The V gene lost 2 bases and the J gene lost 5 bases, with 12 bases spanning the gap. Germline CDR1 SNHLY, CDR2 FYNNEI. The chain's CDR3 is CASSENEGRNEKLFF. The CDR3 nucleotides are TGTGCCAGCAGTGAAAACGAGGGGCGCAATGAAAAACTGTTTTTT.

The CDR3 protein is CASSLGGSRLEQYF. The CDR3 bases are TGCGCCAGCAGCTTAGGAGGGAGTCGACTCGAGCAGTACTTC. The V call is TRBV5-1, the J call TRBJ2-7, with D possibly being TRBD2 (6 bases). The CDR3 is made up of 14 amino acids. Germline CDR1 and CDR2: SGHRS and YFSETQ. The V and J ends lost 2 bases and 6 bases respectively, with 15 bases between them.

The genes are TRBV5-1 and TRBJ1-3; tentative D call: TRBD1 (5 bases). The CDR3 consists of 14 residues. Germline assignment: CDR1 SGHRS and CDR2 YFSETQ. Trimming took 4 bases from V and 0 from J, leaving 8 bases between them. In DNA, the CDR3 is TGCGCCAGCAGCACGACAGTCTCTGGAAACACCATATATTTT. Translating gives CASSTTVSGNTIYF.

Only one count was recorded for this clone. J is TRBJ1-1 and V is TRBV4-1; a weak D match, TRBD1 (5 bases). Germline CDR1 is MGHRA and CDR2 is YSYEKL. Trimming stripped 4 bases from V and 8 bases from J, with 17 bases between. This CDR3 has 14 residues. For the CDR3, the DNA is TGCGCCAGCAGCCCGATTTCGGGGCCAGGGGAAGCTTTCTTT. Translating it yields CASSPISGPGEAFF.

The rearrangement uses TRBV5-1 and TRBJ1-3; the D gene is possibly TRBD1 (6 bases). Germline assignment: CDR1 SGHRS and CDR2 YFSETQ. This CDR3 spans 15 amino acids. The V gene lost 0 bases and the J gene lost 0 bases, with 7 bases spanning the gap. CDR3 bases: TGCGCCAGCAGCTTGGCGGGGGCCTCTGGAAACACCATATATTTT. It encodes CASSLAGASGNTIYF.

V is TRBV3-1 (or the pseudogene TRBV3-2) and J is TRBJ1-4; a possible D gene is TRBD1 (6 bases). The CDR3 covers 15 residues. The germline gives CDR1 LGHDT, CDR2 YNNKEL (reference sequence). Trimming left V 5 bases short and J 3 bases short, with 13 bases between. CDR3 in DNA: TGTGCCAGCAGCTCCAGACAGGTCGCTAATGAAAAACTGTTTTTT. Protein product: CASSSRQVANEKLFF.

J is TRBJ1-3 and V is TRBV2; the D gene is possibly TRBD1 (5 bases). In germline, CDR1 is SNHLY, CDR2 FYNNEI. This CDR3 comprises 14 residues. The CDR3 DNA is TGTGCACAGCACTCAGGGTCTGCCGGAAACACCATATATTTT. Protein: CAQHSGSAGNTIYF.

The CDR3 DNA sequence: TGTGCCAGCAGCTTTGGACAGGGTGATCAGCCCCAGCATTTT. It translates to CASSFGQGDQPQHF. V is TRBV9 and J is TRBJ1-5; TRBD1 matches at 8 bases. The CDR3 extends over 14 amino acids. CDR1 and CDR2 (germline): SGDLS, YYNGEE. Trimming removed 4 bases from V and 5 bases from J; junction bases left unmatched: 5.

This clone was seen a single time. The junction does not match germline at one end; this may be a read error. This chain uses TRBV25-1 with TRBJ1-4; D ambiguous. CDR1 MGHDK and CDR2 SYGVNS come from the germline V gene. This CDR3 has 12 residues. The CDR3 DNA follows: TGTGCCAGCAGTCTAACTACTGAAAAACTGTTTTTT. Protein sequence: CASSLTTEKLFF.